The 14 T cell receptor beta chains reported below all come from one sample, sequenced in a study of T cells in Graves' hyperthyroidism and ophthalmopathy. The CDR3 regions of TCR beta were amplified from RNA transcripts. Researchers ran a first-round RT-PCR on the TCR CDR3 using the HTBI primer set. TCRdb passed the multiplex PCR reads through MiXCR, listing each CDR3 protein once. The sample yields about 350,000 distinct CDR3 sequences, roughly 15% seen once. The sequencing input was blood. Receptors originate from a woman aged 25 to 39 with Graves' hyperthyroidism that later progressed to Graves' ophthalmopathy.

At least ten counts were recorded for this clonotype. The chain recombines TRBV12-3 or TRBV12-4 with TRBJ2-1; D is ambiguous. The CDR3 covers 10 residues. Deletions cut 5 bases from V and 6 bases from J, with 2 bases between. The CDR3 sequence is CASSLNEQFF. The CDR3, as DNA: TGTGCCAGCAGTCTCAATGAGCAGTTCTTC.

This clonotype occurred many times. The chain is built from TRBV6-1 and TRBJ1-6; no clear D gene. CDR3 length: 15 residues. V was pared by 4 bases and J by 6 bases, with 13 bases between. CDR1 MNHNS and CDR2 SASEGT come from the germline V gene. CDR3 sequence (DNA): TGTGCCAGCAGTGCAGAGGACGGAGCTAATTCACCCCTCCACTTT. This sequence encodes CASSAEDGANSPLHF.

Comment on this clonotype: A much more abundant neighbour one base away suggests this may be a read error. The chain joins TRBV5-1 to TRBJ1-3; D is uncertain. The V end lost 0 bases, the J end lost 8 bases, and 18 bases lay between the germline ends. The CDR3 spans 16 residues. CDR1 SGHRS and CDR2 YFSETQ come from the germline V gene. In DNA, the CDR3 is TGCGCCAGCAGCTTGGACCCTCAAGAGCGCGGAGACACCATATATTTT. It specifies CASSLDPQERGDTIYF.

This clonotype occurred a few times. The chain employs TRBV12-3 or TRBV12-4 and TRBJ1-1; D is unresolved. V lost 5 bases and J 0 bases, leaving 16 bases between the germline ends. CDR3 length: 16 amino acids. The CDR3 loop reads CASSSLGIGMNTEAFF. The CDR3, as DNA: TGTGCCAGCAGTAGCCTCGGTATTGGAATGAACACTGAAGCTTTCTTT.

The V and J genes are TRBV25-1 and TRBJ2-3; 8 nucleotides align to TRBD2. The CDR3 sequence is 16 residues long. J gave up 7 bases and V 7 bases, and 16 bases lay outside the gene matches. Germline CDR1 reads MGHDK; CDR2 reads SYGVNS. The CDR3 is CASIDLSGGGSHTQYF. The CDR3 DNA follows: TGTGCCAGCATTGACCTATCAGGCGGGGGGTCCCATACGCAGTATTTT.

This clonotype was observed a few times. A much larger clonotype is one base distant, so this may be a read error. The chain links TRBV11-2 to TRBJ2-7; the match to TRBD1 covers 9 bases. The CDR3 extends over 14 amino acids. Germline-derived CDR1 and CDR2 are SGHAT and FQNNGV. Losses at the gene ends were 5 bases for V and 4 bases for J; bases not matched to a gene: 6. CDR3 coding DNA: TGTGCCAGCAGCCCTAACAGGGGGCGATACGAGCAGTACTTC. Encoded protein: CASSPNRGRYEQYF.

V gene TRBV4-1 combines with J gene TRBJ1-1, with 8 positions matching TRBD1. V shed 0 bases, J shed 0 bases, and the junction held 18 bases outside the gene matches. The CDR3 has 21 amino acids. CDR1 and CDR2 (germline): MGHRA, YSYEKL. The CDR3 here is CASSQDRRTGLPSPLNTEAFF. Written as DNA, the CDR3 is TGCGCCAGCAGCCAAGATAGGAGGACAGGGCTTCCCTCTCCCTTGAACACTGAAGCTTTCTTT.

The J gene is TRBJ2-7, the V gene TRBV18, with D possibly matching TRBD2 (5 bases). Germline CDR1 KGHSH, CDR2 LQKENI. This CDR3 has 14 residues. Trimming shortened V by 3 bases and J by 0 bases, and 9 bases separated the two germline ends. The CDR3: CASSPARGSYEQYF. CDR3 DNA: TGTGCCAGCTCACCCGCCCGGGGCTCCTACGAGCAGTACTTC.

This clonotype was seen ten or more times. Sequence at one end of the junction differs from germline and may be a read error. V is TRBV6-5 and J is TRBJ2-3; 7 nucleotides align to TRBD2. CDR1 and CDR2 (germline): MNHEY, SVGAGI. CDR3 length: 16 residues. CDR3 protein: CTSSYSNKAGAHTQYF. The CDR3, as DNA: TGTACCAGCAGTTACTCGAATAAGGCGGGAGCCCATACGCAGTATTTT.

This chain links TRBV7-2 with TRBJ2-7; 7 nucleotides line up with TRBD1. CDR3 length: 17 residues. The V and J ends lost 1 base and 2 bases, in that order; junction bases with no gene match: 11. CDR1 and CDR2 from the germline V gene are SGHTA and FQGNSA. CDR3 bases: TGTGCCAGCAGCTTAGATATTGGACAGGTGTTCACCTACGAGCAGTACTTC. Protein sequence: CASSLDIGQVFTYEQYF. The entire variable domain, with the rest obtained from reference TRBV7-2 and TRBJ2-7, is as follows: GAGVSQSPSNKVTEKGKDVELRCDPISGHTALYWYRQSLGQGLEFLIYFQGNSAPDKSGLPSDRFSAERTGGSVSTLTIQRTQQEDSAVYLCASSLDIGQVFTYEQYFGPGTRLTVT.

This clonotype was detected a few times. The gene calls are TRBV20-1 and TRBJ1-5; possibly TRBD1 for D (5 bases). In germline, CDR1 is DFQATT, CDR2 SNEGSKA (reference sequence). The CDR3 extends over 16 amino acids. The V and J ends lost 0 bases and 9 bases respectively, with 21 bases between them. In DNA, the CDR3 is TGCAGTGCTAGAGATCCCGGGGGTTTTATAGGTGGGCCCCAGCATTTT. It translates to CSARDPGGFIGGPQHF.

The J gene is TRBJ2-5, the V gene TRBV20-1, with 14 positions matching TRBD2. V lost 0 bases to trimming and J lost 4 bases; unmatched junction nucleotides: 7. Germline assignment: CDR1 DFQATT and CDR2 SNEGSKA (reference sequence). This CDR3 is 17 amino acids long. Here the CDR3 DNA reads TGCAGTGCTAGAGACCCCGGGACTAGCGGGAGTCCAGAGACCCAGTACTTC. This sequence encodes CSARDPGTSGSPETQYF.

This clonotype was seen at least ten times. The chain carries TRBV5-1 and TRBJ1-4; the match to TRBD1 covers 7 bases. The CDR3 is 15 residues long. CDR1 is SGHRS and CDR2 is YFSETQ in the germline V gene. V shed 3 bases and J 0 bases; nucleotides not matched to a gene: 2. The CDR3 spells CASSSTGATNEKLFF. As DNA, the CDR3 is TGCGCCAGCAGCTCAACAGGGGCAACTAATGAAAAACTGTTTTTT.

A few counts support this clonotype. The V gene is TRBV19, the J gene TRBJ2-1; 7 positions match TRBD2. Trimming cost V 9 bases and J 5 bases; bases outside gene matches: 10. Germline CDR1 and CDR2: LNHDA and SQIVND (reference sequence). The CDR3 contains 14 residues. CDR3 coding DNA: TGTGCCAGCCATCAGCGGGGCTACGACAATGAGCAGTTCTTC. Amino acids: CASHQRGYDNEQFF.